A single sample gave rise to the 9 T cell receptor beta chains below, sequenced in a study of CD8 T cell repertoires and HIV-1 epitope variants. Profiled with immunoSEQ multiplex PCR; TCRdb holds only in-frame clones, not every one. The repertoire has about 5,300 clones, less than 70% of them found once; the top ten carry around two fifths. The antigens for these receptors are not known. Sequenced material: cultured CD8+ T cells derived from PBMCs. These receptors were taken from a male donor with HIV.

This clone occurred once. This chain uses TRBV27 with TRBJ2-7; tentative D call: TRBD1 (6 bases). The V end lost 5 bases, the J end lost 2 bases, and 22 bases lay between the germline ends. The CDR3 extends over 17 amino acids. The V gene's germline CDR1 is MNHEY and CDR2 SMNVEV (reference sequence). The CDR3 sequence is CASSPSGQTDPPYEQYF. In DNA, the CDR3 is TGTGCCAGCAGTCCGTCTGGACAGACAGACCCCCCCTACGAGCAGTACTTC.

This clone showed up just once. The V call is TRBV7-9, the J call TRBJ2-5; 9 bases are shared with TRBD1. The V and J ends lost 5 bases and 5 bases, in that order; junction bases with no gene match: 12. The CDR3 extends over 16 amino acids. Germline V gives CDR1 SEHNR, CDR2 FQNEAQ (reference sequence). Here the CDR3 DNA reads TGTGCCAGCAGCCCCCTCCCGGGACAGGGAGAGGAGACCCAGTACTTC. Translating it yields CASSPLPGQGEETQYF.

J is TRBJ2-7 and V is TRBV6-7, with 11 bases identical to TRBD1. TRBV6-7 is an ORF; its function is uncertain. This CDR3 is 15 amino acids long. The trim removed 9 bases at V and 5 bases at J, leaving 12 bases unmatched. The CDR3 region is CARGQGARAGDEQYF. CDR3 nucleotide sequence: TGTGCCAGAGGACAGGGGGCGCGGGCAGGGGACGAGCAGTACTTC.

The chain has TRBV14 and TRBJ1-2; no definite D call. V lost 2 bases to trimming and J lost 8 bases, with 9 bases between them. Germline V lookup: CDR1 SGHDN, CDR2 FVKESK. CDR3 size: 12 residues. CDR3 sequence: CASSQYRKGYTF. The CDR3 region has the DNA TGTGCCAGCAGCCAATACAGAAAGGGCTACACCTTC.

V usage is TRBV19 and J usage is TRBJ2-7; no reliable D call. Looked up from germline, CDR1 is LNHDA and CDR2 is SQIVND (reference sequence). CDR3 size: 11 residues. V was pared by 5 bases and J by 3 bases, with 5 bases between. CDR3 in amino acids: CASSFNYEQYF. For the CDR3, the DNA is TGTGCCAGTAGTTTCAACTACGAGCAGTACTTC.

This chain uses TRBV2 with TRBJ2-7; 11 bases are a match to TRBD1. The junction had 5 bases not matched to a gene; V was cut back by 0 bases and J by 7 bases. The CDR3 is 15 residues long. Germline loops: CDR1 SNHLY, CDR2 FYNNEI. The CDR3 nucleotides are TGTGCCAGCAGTGAAGCTGGACAGGGGGCGTGGGAGCAGTACTTC. It codes for CASSEAGQGAWEQYF. Full variable domain (remainder filled in from reference TRBV2 and TRBJ2-7): EPEVTQTPSHQVTQMGQEVILRCVPISNHLYFYWYRQILGQKVEFLVSFYNNEISEKSEIFDDQFSVERPDGSNFTLKIRSTKLEDSAMYFCASSEAGQGAWEQYFGPGTRLTVT.

The genes are TRBV11-2 and TRBJ1-2; D is possibly TRBD1 (6 bases). Germline CDR1 reads SGHAT; CDR2 reads FQNNGV. This CDR3 is 15 amino acids long. V dropped 5 bases and J dropped 5 bases, with 18 bases sitting between them. CDR3 nucleotides: TGTGCCAGCAGCCCTCCAGGGGTTCAAACTTATGGCTACACCTTC. Translating it yields CASSPPGVQTYGYTF.

The V and J genes are TRBV6-5 and TRBJ2-2; the D gene is possibly TRBD2 (5 bases). Germline loops: CDR1 MNHEY, CDR2 SVGAGI. The CDR3 covers 14 residues. Trimming removed 6 bases at V and 2 bases at J, with 10 bases between. CDR3: CASRLGANTGELFF. The CDR3 nucleotides read TGTGCCAGCAGACTGGGAGCAAACACCGGGGAGCTGTTTTTT.

This clone is categorized as large (0.1 to 1%). The chain joins TRBV9 to TRBJ1-2, with D uncertain. This CDR3 contains 15 residues. Trimming shortened V by 4 bases and J by 5 bases, and 18 bases separated the two germline ends. Germline CDR1 and CDR2: SGDLS and YYNGEE. CDR3 amino acids: CASSFVGSGAYGYTF. In nucleotides, the CDR3 is TGTGCCAGCAGCTTCGTAGGGTCTGGAGCTTATGGCTACACCTTC.